These 4 T cell receptor beta chains were all obtained from the same sample, sequenced in a study of cytomegalovirus exposure and HLA in healthy donors. The PCR used 60 Vbeta and 13 Jbeta primers. TCRdb keeps only in-frame clones here, not all; method: immunoSEQ multiplex PCR. Altogether 90,000 to 140,000 clones are present, over 12% being singletons, with the ten largest covering more than 0.65%. Sample: PBMCs. These receptors were collected from a female donor in good health and CMV-seronegative.

In this sample, this clone turned up a few times. The V and J genes are TRBV11-2 and TRBJ1-5; 7 bases match TRBD1. Germline-derived CDR1 and CDR2 are SGHAT and FQNNGV. The CDR3 extends over 15 amino acids. V shed 4 bases, J shed 4 bases, and the junction held 7 bases outside the gene matches. CDR3 in DNA: TGTGCCAGCAGCTCCTCGGACAGGAGGAATCAGCCCCAGCATTTT. Residues: CASSSSDRRNQPQHF.

The chain combines TRBV19 with TRBJ2-3, with 11 bases matching TRBD2. After removal of 6 bases from V and 5 bases from J, the junction contained 7 bases not matched to a gene. There are 15 residues in the CDR3. Germline CDR1 reads LNHDA; CDR2 reads SQIVND (reference sequence). The CDR3 region is CASRTSGTRGDTQYF. The CDR3 DNA follows: TGTGCCAGTAGGACTAGCGGGACTAGGGGAGATACGCAGTATTTT.

The J gene is TRBJ1-5, the V gene TRBV6-5; TRBD1 agrees at 9 bases. There are 15 residues in the CDR3. Germline CDR1 is MNHEY and CDR2 is SVGAGI. The J segment lost 1 base and the V segment lost 5 bases, leaving 3 bases of the junction unmatched. In DNA form, the CDR3 reads TGTGCCAGCAGTCCAGGACAGGGGAGCAATCAGCCCCAGCATTTT. As protein: CASSPGQGSNQPQHF.

This chain links TRBV28 with TRBJ1-4; 12 bases are a match to TRBD1. This CDR3 spans 14 amino acids. After removal of 7 bases from V and 8 bases from J, the junction contained 5 bases not matched to a gene. Germline assignment: CDR1 MDHEN and CDR2 SYDVKM. CDR3 protein: CASIRDRGQEKLFF. CDR3 in DNA: TGTGCCAGCATAAGGGACAGGGGGCAAGAAAAACTGTTTTTT.